This T cell receptor beta chain was retrieved from a study of T cells in Graves' hyperthyroidism and ophthalmopathy. Study overall: Peripheral blood was taken when the disease was first diagnosed, before any treatment began.

Using RNA transcripts as the source, TCR beta CDR3 regions were amplified. TCR CDR3 regions were first amplified by RT-PCR with HTBI primers. TCRdb re-called the multiplex PCR reads through MiXCR, storing one row per CDR3 protein. The sample has hundreds of thousands of distinct CDR3 sequences; around 15% are singletons. Trimming stripped 4 bases from V and 0 bases from J, with 7 bases between. Germline CDR1 and CDR2: SGHRS and YFSETQ. The CDR3 is 13 amino acids. This clonotype was detected ten times or more. The genes are TRBV5-1 and TRBJ1-1; D is ambiguous. The receptor comes from a woman in her thirties or forties with Graves' hyperthyroidism. Specimen: blood. The CDR3 reads CASSVEMNTEAFF. The CDR3 nucleotides read TGCGCCAGCAGCGTAGAAATGAACACTGAAGCTTTCTTT.